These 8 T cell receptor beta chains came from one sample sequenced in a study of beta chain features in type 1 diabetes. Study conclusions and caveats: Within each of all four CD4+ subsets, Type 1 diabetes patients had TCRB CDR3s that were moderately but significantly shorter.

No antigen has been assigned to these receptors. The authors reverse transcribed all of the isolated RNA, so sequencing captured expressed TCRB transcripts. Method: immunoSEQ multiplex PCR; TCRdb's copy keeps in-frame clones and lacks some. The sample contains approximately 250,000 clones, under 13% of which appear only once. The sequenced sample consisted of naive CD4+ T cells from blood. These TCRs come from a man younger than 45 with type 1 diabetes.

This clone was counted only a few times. CDR3 sequence (DNA): TGCGCCAGCAGCCATGGTGGAACTAGCATAAAGACAGATACGCAGTATTTT. Its translation is CASSHGGTSIKTDTQYF. V is TRBV4-3 and J is TRBJ2-3; D may be TRBD2 (6 bases). Germline CDR1 and CDR2: LGHNA and YSLEER. Trimming left V 3 bases short and J 3 bases short, with 19 bases between. This CDR3 is built from 17 residues.

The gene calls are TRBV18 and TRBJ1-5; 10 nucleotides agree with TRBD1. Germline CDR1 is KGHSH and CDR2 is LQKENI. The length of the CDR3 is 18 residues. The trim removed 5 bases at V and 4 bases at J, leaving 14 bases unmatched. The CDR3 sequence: CASSSSPWDRGRNQPQHF. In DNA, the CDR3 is TGTGCCAGCTCATCATCGCCGTGGGACAGGGGAAGGAATCAGCCCCAGCATTTT.

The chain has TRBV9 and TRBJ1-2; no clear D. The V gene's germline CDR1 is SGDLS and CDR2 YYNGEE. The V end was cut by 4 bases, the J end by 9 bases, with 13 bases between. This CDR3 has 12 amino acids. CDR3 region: CASSPSRASYTF. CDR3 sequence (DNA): TGTGCCAGCAGCCCCTCGAGGGCGAGCTACACCTTC.

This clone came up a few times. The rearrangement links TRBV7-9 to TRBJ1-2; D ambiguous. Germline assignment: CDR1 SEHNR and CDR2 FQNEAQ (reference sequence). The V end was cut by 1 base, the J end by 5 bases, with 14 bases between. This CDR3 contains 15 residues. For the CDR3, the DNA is TGTGCCAGCAGCTTAGAAGGGAGGGCGCAATATGGCTACACCTTC. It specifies CASSLEGRAQYGYTF. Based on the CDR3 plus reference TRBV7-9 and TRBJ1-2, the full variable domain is DTGVSQNPRHKITKRGQNVTFRCDPISEHNRLYWYRQTLGQGPEFLTYFQNEAQLEKSRLLSDRFSAERPKGSFSTLEIQRTEQGDSAMYLCASSLEGRAQYGYTFGSGTRLTVV.

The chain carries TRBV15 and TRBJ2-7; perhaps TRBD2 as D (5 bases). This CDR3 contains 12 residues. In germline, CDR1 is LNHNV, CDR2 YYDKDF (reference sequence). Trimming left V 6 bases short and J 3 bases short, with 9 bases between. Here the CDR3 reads CATSLAGYEQYF. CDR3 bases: TGTGCCACCAGTCTTGCGGGCTACGAGCAGTACTTC. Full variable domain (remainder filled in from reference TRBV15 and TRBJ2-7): DAMVIQNPRYQVTQFGKPVTLSCSQTLNHNVMYWYQQKSSQAPKLLFHYYDKDFNNEADTPDNFQSRRPNTSFCFLDIRSPGLGDTAMYLCATSLAGYEQYFGPGTRLTVT.

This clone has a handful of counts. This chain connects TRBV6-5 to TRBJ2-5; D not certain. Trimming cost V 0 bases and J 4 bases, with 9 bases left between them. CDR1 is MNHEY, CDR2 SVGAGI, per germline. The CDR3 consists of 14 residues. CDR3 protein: CASSYSRLRETQYF. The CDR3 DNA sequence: TGTGCCAGCAGTTACTCGAGGCTGAGAGAGACCCAGTACTTC.

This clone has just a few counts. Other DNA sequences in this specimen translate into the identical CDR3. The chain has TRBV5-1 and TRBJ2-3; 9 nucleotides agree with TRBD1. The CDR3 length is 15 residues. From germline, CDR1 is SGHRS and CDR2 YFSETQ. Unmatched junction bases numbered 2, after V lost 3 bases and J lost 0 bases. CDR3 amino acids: CASSSGTGSTDTQYF. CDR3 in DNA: TGCGCCAGCAGCTCCGGGACAGGGAGCACAGATACGCAGTATTTT.

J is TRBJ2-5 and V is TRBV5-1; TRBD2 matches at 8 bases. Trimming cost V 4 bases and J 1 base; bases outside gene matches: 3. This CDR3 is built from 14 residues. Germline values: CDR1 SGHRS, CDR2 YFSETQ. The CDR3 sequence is CASSTGTSQETQYF. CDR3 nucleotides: TGCGCCAGCAGCACAGGGACTAGCCAAGAGACCCAGTACTTC.